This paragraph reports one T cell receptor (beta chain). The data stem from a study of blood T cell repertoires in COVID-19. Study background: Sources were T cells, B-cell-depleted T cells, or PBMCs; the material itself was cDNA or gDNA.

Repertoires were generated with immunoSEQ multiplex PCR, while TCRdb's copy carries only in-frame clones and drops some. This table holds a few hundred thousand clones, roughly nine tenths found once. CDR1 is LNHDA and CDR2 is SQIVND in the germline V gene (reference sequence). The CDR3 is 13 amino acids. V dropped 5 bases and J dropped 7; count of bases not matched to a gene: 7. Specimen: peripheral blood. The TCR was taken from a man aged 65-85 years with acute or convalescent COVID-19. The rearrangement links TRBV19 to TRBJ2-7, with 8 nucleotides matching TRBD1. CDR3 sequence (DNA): TGTGCCAGTAGTCAAGGACAGGGCGGAGAGCAGTACTTC. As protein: CASSQGQGGEQYF.